This TCR beta chain was obtained from a study of control samples from healthy donors and cancer patients. Repertoires were generated with immunoSEQ multiplex PCR, while TCRdb's copy carries only in-frame clones and drops some. The sample yields 85,000 to 100,000 clones, 90% to 95% seen once. Trimming cost V 3 bases and J 9 bases, with 15 bases left between them. The CDR3 is 14 amino acids. In germline, CDR1 is MGHDK, CDR2 SYGVNS. The sample was blood. The sequence was collected from a man aged 18 to 29 in good health. V usage is TRBV25-1 and J usage is TRBJ1-5; D gene uncertain. CDR3 coding DNA: TGTGCCAGCAGTGACGGCTACTCGCGGGGGCCCCAGCATTTT. The encoded protein is CASSDGYSRGPQHF. Variable domain in full (rest from reference TRBV25-1 and TRBJ1-5): EADIYQTPRYLVIGTGKKITLECSQTMGHDKMYWYQQDPGMELHLIHYSYGVNSTEKGDLSSESTVSRIRTEHFPLTLESARPSHTSQYLCASSDGYSRGPQHFGDGTRLSIL.